The 31 T cell receptor beta chains reported below all come from one sample, sequenced in a study of early T cells in non-severe SARS-CoV-2 infection. TCRdb itself ran the 5' RACE reads through MiXCR, one entry per CDR3 protein. The sample has around 80,000 distinct CDR3 sequences; under 15% are singletons. Material for sequencing was whole blood. The receptors originated from an adult who was a healthcare worker with PCR-confirmed SARS-CoV-2 infection or an uninfected control (not recorded which).

Only a few counts were recorded for this clonotype. The V call is TRBV5-1, the J call TRBJ2-2; D ambiguous. The CDR3 length is 13 residues. Trimming removed 3 bases at V and 5 bases at J, with 8 bases between. CDR1 and CDR2 (germline): SGHRS, YFSETQ. The DNA of the CDR3 is TGCGCCAGCAGCTCGTCCGTTACCGGGGAGCTGTTTTTT. Translated: CASSSSVTGELFF. Variable domain in full (rest from reference TRBV5-1 and TRBJ2-2): KAGVTQTPRYLIKTRGQQVTLSCSPISGHRSVSWYQQTPGQGLQFLFEYFSETQRNKGNFPGRFSGRQFSNSRSEMNVSTLELGDSALYLCASSSSVTGELFFGEGSRLTVL.

This clonotype showed up just a few times. The V and J genes are TRBV6-5 and TRBJ2-5, with D possibly being TRBD1 or TRBD2 (5 bases each). The CDR3 sequence is 13 residues long. Germline CDR1 MNHEY, CDR2 SVGAGI. Deletions cut 9 bases from V and 9 bases from J, with 20 bases between. The CDR3 coding sequence is TGTGCCAGTGCTGAGGGTGGGCAAGGGGCCCAGTACTTC. Amino acids: CASAEGGQGAQYF.

CDR3 DNA sequence: TGCGCCAGCAGCTCGGACGCTGGGGCCAACGTCCTGACTTTC. As protein: CASSSDAGANVLTF. The J gene is TRBJ2-6, the V gene TRBV5-1; no clear D gene. Germline CDR1 reads SGHRS; CDR2 reads YFSETQ. This CDR3 is 14 amino acids long. Between the trimmed V and J ends, which lost 3 bases and 2 bases, there was a span of 6 bases. The full variable domain, rest sourced from reference TRBV5-1 and TRBJ2-6, is KAGVTQTPRYLIKTRGQQVTLSCSPISGHRSVSWYQQTPGQGLQFLFEYFSETQRNKGNFPGRFSGRQFSNSRSEMNVSTLELGDSALYLCASSSDAGANVLTFGAGSRLTVL.

Many counts were recorded for this clonotype. The rearrangement joins TRBV7-6 to TRBJ2-1; a possible D gene is TRBD2 (5 bases). V was clipped by 4 bases and J by 4 bases, with 14 bases between them. This CDR3 is built from 15 residues. Looked up from germline, CDR1 is SGHVS and CDR2 is FNYEAQ. As DNA, the CDR3 is TGTGCCAGCAGCTCGGGCCAGGCGGGTTACAATGAGCAGTTCTTC. This gives the protein CASSSGQAGYNEQFF.

The chain combines TRBV29-1 with TRBJ2-7; D assignment may be TRBD1 or TRBD2 (5 bases each). Germline values: CDR1 SQVTM, CDR2 ANQGSEA. The CDR3 length is 12 residues. V lost 4 bases and J lost 4, with 11 bases in between. The CDR3 region has the DNA TGCAGCGTTGGGGGCAGGGAGTACGAGCAGTACTTC. Protein product: CSVGGREYEQYF.

The chain recombines TRBV20-1 with TRBJ1-6; 10 bases match TRBD1. The length of the CDR3 is 15 residues. Unmatched junction bases numbered 4, after V lost 3 bases and J lost 5 bases. CDR1 is DFQATT, CDR2 SNEGSKA, per germline (reference sequence). The DNA for the CDR3 is TGCAGTGCTAGTCCCGGGACAGGGGATAATTCACCCCTCCACTTT. As protein: CSASPGTGDNSPLHF.

This clonotype was observed a handful of times. The chain couples TRBV30 to TRBJ2-2; D is possibly TRBD1 or TRBD2 (5 bases each). Germline V gene sequence: CDR1 GTSNPN, CDR2 SVGIG (reference sequence). CDR3 length: 13 residues. V lost 4 bases to trimming and J lost 6 bases, with 12 bases between them. CDR3: CAWNLRDAGELFF. CDR3 coding DNA: TGTGCCTGGAACCTAAGGGACGCCGGGGAGCTGTTTTTT.

At least ten counts were recorded for this clonotype. The chain couples TRBV20-1 to TRBJ1-2; D is unclear. CDR1 is DFQATT and CDR2 is SNEGSKA in the germline V gene (reference sequence). The germline V and J ends were trimmed by 0 bases and 3 bases, with 14 bases remaining between them. This CDR3 spans 15 amino acids. CDR3: CSARDRQAAYYGYTF. The CDR3 DNA is TGCAGTGCTAGAGATCGGCAGGCGGCCTACTATGGCTACACCTTC.

This clonotype was detected only a few times. The chain couples TRBV4-1 to TRBJ2-7; D remains unclear. The CDR3 is 15 amino acids. V was shortened by 2 bases and J by 1 base, with 12 bases between the two germline ends. CDR1 is MGHRA and CDR2 is YSYEKL in the germline V gene. CDR3 residues: CASSQRSSPSYEQYF. CDR3 DNA: TGCGCCAGCAGCCAAAGGTCGTCGCCGTCCTACGAGCAGTACTTC.

This clonotype was counted at least ten times. The rearrangement joins TRBV19 to TRBJ2-7, with a tentative D call TRBD1 (6 bases). V dropped 4 bases and J dropped 3 bases, with 16 bases sitting between them. The V gene's germline CDR1 is LNHDA and CDR2 SQIVND (reference sequence). This CDR3 has 15 amino acids. In DNA, the CDR3 is TGTGCCAGTAGTACCCAGGCAGGGGCAGGCTACGAGCAGTACTTC. Amino acid sequence: CASSTQAGAGYEQYF.

The CDR3 DNA reads as TGTGCCACCGCCCAGCGGGTAACAGAAAACATTCAGTACTTC. Its translation is CATAQRVTENIQYF. The genes are TRBV15 and TRBJ2-4; D is perhaps TRBD2 (6 bases). The CDR3 extends over 14 amino acids. Per the germline V gene, CDR1 is LNHNV and CDR2 is YYDKDF (reference sequence). Trimming pared 8 bases from V and 5 bases from J, leaving 16 bases between.

In this sample, this clonotype turned up many times. V usage is TRBV7-3 and J usage is TRBJ2-7; the D gene is possibly TRBD1 (5 bases). This CDR3 is built from 13 residues. Per germline, CDR1 SGHTA and CDR2 FQGTGA. V was pared by 5 bases and J by 3 bases, with 11 bases between. In DNA, the CDR3 is TGTGCCAGCAGCACGAATCAGGGCTACGAGCAGTACTTC. It yields the protein CASSTNQGYEQYF.

In the case of this clonotype: Given a much more abundant clone one base away, this may be a read error. V and J are TRBV4-2 and TRBJ2-7; TRBD1 might be the D (6 bases). The CDR3 extends over 15 amino acids. Germline V CDR1 and CDR2: LGHNA, YNFKEQ. Trimming took off 0 bases at V and 6 bases at J, with 15 bases between the two ends. CDR3 amino acids: CASSQDGTGNCEQYF. CDR3 sequence (DNA): TGTGCCAGCAGCCAAGATGGTACAGGGAACTGCGAGCAGTACTTC.

The chain links TRBV20-1 to TRBJ1-4; 9 bases match TRBD1. CDR1 and CDR2 (germline): DFQATT, SNEGSKA (reference sequence). This CDR3 spans 14 amino acids. V was pared by 3 bases and J by 8 bases, with 7 bases of the junction left unmatched. The CDR3 nucleotides read TGCAGTGCTAGTAGGGGACAGGGTGGCGAAAAACTGTTTTTT. It specifies CSASRGQGGEKLFF.

In its sample, this clonotype was seen many times. DNA of the CDR3: TGTGCCAGCAGCCAAGCCATTTCTAGCGGGGGGGCCGATGAGCAGTTCTTC. It codes for CASSQAISSGGADEQFF. This rearrangement joins TRBV4-2 to TRBJ2-1; 12 bases are shared with TRBD2. The CDR3 totals 17 residues. Germline CDR1 LGHNA, CDR2 YNFKEQ. Trimming removed 1 base from V and 8 bases from J; junction bases left unmatched: 9.

This clonotype was counted only a few times. This chain joins TRBV30 and TRBJ2-1; TRBD2 matches at 7 bases. V gave up 3 bases and J gave up 4 bases; unmatched junction bases: 9. The CDR3 consists of 15 residues. Germline V CDR1 and CDR2: GTSNPN, SVGIG (reference sequence). The CDR3 spells CAWSGTAGGYNEQFF. CDR3 nucleotide sequence: TGTGCCTGGAGCGGCACGGCCGGGGGGTACAATGAGCAGTTCTTC.

There are a few counts of this clonotype. This chain links TRBV7-7 with TRBJ2-7, with 8 bases fitting TRBD1. The germline V gene has CDR1 SSHAT and CDR2 FNYEAQ (reference sequence). This CDR3 contains 15 residues. V trimming: 1 base; J trimming: 3 bases; junction bases outside the gene matches: 5. Written as DNA, the CDR3 is TGTGCCAGCAGCTTAGGACAGGGGCTTAGCTACGAGCAGTACTTC. It codes for CASSLGQGLSYEQYF.

The chain links TRBV20-1 to TRBJ2-7; 15 nucleotides align to TRBD2. The germline V gene has CDR1 DFQATT and CDR2 SNEGSKA (reference sequence). V shed 0 bases, J shed 0 bases, and the junction held 9 bases outside the gene matches. The CDR3 runs 19 residues. CDR3 sequence reads: CSARDRGGLAGGSSYEQYF. CDR3 coding DNA: TGCAGTGCTAGAGATCGGGGGGGACTAGCGGGAGGAAGCTCCTACGAGCAGTACTTC.

J is TRBJ2-3 and V is TRBV29-1, with D perhaps being TRBD1 or TRBD2 (5 bases each). This CDR3 region has 12 residues. CDR1 SQVTM and CDR2 ANQGSEA come from the germline V gene. V was shortened by 3 bases and J by 4 bases, with 8 bases between the two germline ends. The CDR3 coding sequence is TGCAGCGTTGAGGGGGTGGCAGATACGCAGTATTTT. This encodes CSVEGVADTQYF.

The chain joins TRBV12-3 or TRBV12-4 to TRBJ2-1; D is ambiguous. The length of the CDR3 is 14 residues. V was cut by 1 base and J by 8 bases, with 12 bases left in between. The CDR3 sequence is CASSLGQPADEQFF. The CDR3 DNA follows: TGTGCCAGCAGTTTAGGCCAGCCGGCGGATGAGCAGTTCTTC.

A remark on this clonotype: A much more abundant neighbour one base away suggests this may be a read error. V gene TRBV12-3 or TRBV12-4 combines with J gene TRBJ2-3, with D possibly being TRBD2 (5 bases). V gave up 5 bases and J gave up 2 bases, with 8 bases separating them. The CDR3 spans 13 residues. The CDR3 DNA reads as TGTGCCAGCAGTGTCGGGGACACAGATACGCAGTATTTT. Amino acid sequence: CASSVGDTDTQYF.

This chain links TRBV11-2 with TRBJ2-7; possible D gene TRBD2, 6 bases. The CDR3 totals 14 residues. Trimming took 5 bases from V and 1 from J, leaving 12 bases between them. Germline V gene data show CDR1 as SGHAT and CDR2 as FQNNGV. The CDR3 region has the DNA TGTGCCAGCAGCCAATCCCGGGGGTCCTACGAGCAGTACTTC. It yields the protein CASSQSRGSYEQYF.

This chain connects TRBV30 to TRBJ2-3; D perhaps matches TRBD2 (5 bases). The CDR3 length is 16 residues. Trimming removed 2 bases at V and 0 bases at J, with 15 bases between. Germline values: CDR1 GTSNPN, CDR2 SVGIG (reference sequence). DNA of the CDR3: TGTGCCTGGAGTCCAGCGGTAGTTCCCAGCACAGATACGCAGTATTTT. Translated, it gives CAWSPAVVPSTDTQYF.

In this sample, this clonotype turned up a few times. The chain couples TRBV28 to TRBJ1-2, with no clear D. This CDR3 region has 15 residues. Germline CDR1 is MDHEN and CDR2 is SYDVKM. V lost 6 bases and J lost 4, with 18 bases in between. CDR3 in amino acids: CASSRGAGRSYGYTF. Written as DNA, the CDR3 is TGTGCCAGCAGCCGGGGAGCGGGTAGAAGCTATGGCTACACCTTC.

This chain links TRBV5-4 with TRBJ2-3; a weak D match, TRBD1 (6 bases). Germline assignment: CDR1 SGHNT and CDR2 YYREEE (reference sequence). Trimming left V 0 bases short and J 5 bases short, with 16 bases between. CDR3 length: 16 residues. The CDR3 region is CASSLAQGYLVDTQYF. In DNA form, the CDR3 reads TGTGCCAGCAGCTTGGCTCAGGGGTATCTAGTAGATACGCAGTATTTT.

This clonotype has more than one count but fewer than ten. The V gene is TRBV6-1, the J gene TRBJ1-1; perhaps TRBD1 as D (6 bases). CDR3 length: 15 residues. CDR1 and CDR2 from the germline V gene are MNHNS and SASEGT. Trimming shortened V by 1 base and J by 11 bases, and 20 bases separated the two germline ends. CDR3 DNA sequence: TGTGCCAGCAGTGAAGGAGGTTCGGGGGGGGCTCGCGCTTTCTTT. Amino acid sequence: CASSEGGSGGARAFF.

The rearrangement joins TRBV9 to TRBJ2-3; D ambiguous. The germline V and J ends were trimmed by 0 bases and 2 bases, with 7 bases remaining between them. Germline CDR1 SGDLS, CDR2 YYNGEE. The CDR3 covers 14 residues. The CDR3 loop reads CASSVGGFTDTQYF. CDR3 DNA: TGTGCCAGCAGCGTAGGGGGTTTCACAGATACGCAGTATTTT.

The chain couples TRBV18 to TRBJ1-2, with 7 nucleotides matching TRBD1. V lost 3 bases to trimming and J lost 2 bases; unmatched junction nucleotides: 6. The CDR3 has 15 amino acids. From germline, CDR1 is KGHSH and CDR2 LQKENI. The CDR3 loop reads CASSPRTGTNYGYTF. CDR3 DNA: TGTGCCAGCTCACCGAGGACAGGAACAAACTATGGCTACACCTTC.

The chain employs TRBV19 and TRBJ1-5; D uncertain. There are 15 residues in the CDR3. CDR1 LNHDA and CDR2 SQIVND come from the germline V gene (reference sequence). Trimming stripped 5 bases from V and 0 bases from J, with 11 bases between. CDR3 region: CASSSRALSNQPQHF. The CDR3 DNA reads as TGTGCCAGTAGTTCAAGGGCCCTTAGCAATCAGCCCCAGCATTTT.

This chain connects TRBV20-1 to TRBJ2-6; D is perhaps TRBD2 (5 bases). Germline loops: CDR1 DFQATT, CDR2 SNEGSKA (reference sequence). CDR3 size: 14 residues. The germline V and J ends were trimmed by 6 bases and 0 bases, with 9 bases remaining between them. This CDR3 reads CSATTSSGANVLTF. CDR3 nucleotides: TGCAGTGCAACTACTAGCTCTGGGGCCAACGTCCTGACTTTC.

This clonotype was counted a few times. The chain couples TRBV9 to TRBJ2-7; possible D gene TRBD2, 6 bases. Trimming took off 4 bases at V and 5 bases at J, with 16 bases between the two ends. The CDR3 is made up of 14 amino acids. Germline V gives CDR1 SGDLS, CDR2 YYNGEE. The CDR3 nucleotides are TGTGCCAGCAGCATCGGGAGCCCGGCCCACGAGCAGTACTTC. It codes for CASSIGSPAHEQYF.